Shown below are 8 T cell receptor beta chains from a single sample sequenced in a study of response to subunit inactivated influenza vaccine. TCRdb reprocessed the RT-PCR reads with MiXCR, giving one entry per CDR3 protein. The repertoire holds about 780,000 distinct CDR3 sequences, with approximately 18% as singletons. Sequences were derived from PBMCs from blood, sampled more than 4 days after vaccination. These receptors were taken from a man aged 50-60 years who received an inactivated influenza vaccine.

In its sample, this clonotype was seen a few times. The genes are TRBV12-3 or TRBV12-4 and TRBJ1-1; the match to TRBD1 covers 8 bases. The CDR3 is 15 residues long. Losses at the gene ends were 5 bases for V and 2 bases for J; bases not matched to a gene: 7. In DNA, the CDR3 is TGTGCCAGCAGTATGCGACAGGGGATTAACACTGAAGCTTTCTTT. Translating it yields CASSMRQGINTEAFF.

In its sample, this clonotype was seen many times. The V call is TRBV7-2, the J call TRBJ2-1; TRBD1 matches at 9 bases. CDR3 length equals 17 residues. Germline trimming cut 4 bases from V and 5 bases from J; bases unmatched to any gene: 12. Germline values: CDR1 SGHTA, CDR2 FQGNSA. CDR3 DNA: TGTGCCAGCAGCTCCAAAAGTATCGGACAGGGGAACAATGAGCAGTTCTTC. Its protein is CASSSKSIGQGNNEQFF.

The chain couples TRBV25-1 to TRBJ2-1, with D perhaps TRBD1 (6 bases). V was clipped by 8 bases and J by 8 bases, with 19 bases between them. This CDR3 is built from 14 residues. Germline V lookup: CDR1 MGHDK, CDR2 SYGVNS. CDR3 sequence reads: CASGTGLLIHEQFF. CDR3 bases: TGTGCCAGCGGAACAGGGCTTCTTATCCATGAGCAGTTCTTC. The full variable domain, with the rest looked up from reference TRBV25-1 and TRBJ2-1, is EADIYQTPRYLVIGTGKKITLECSQTMGHDKMYWYQQDPGMELHLIHYSYGVNSTEKGDLSSESTVSRIRTEHFPLTLESARPSHTSQYLCASGTGLLIHEQFFGPGTRLTVL.

On this clonotype itself: A junction end diverges from the germline sequence, so it may reflect a read error. CDR3 bases: TGTGCCAGCGGCCAAGAGGGGACAGCTTCCTACAATGAGCAGTTCTTC. It codes for CASGQEGTASYNEQFF. The genes are TRBV4-2 and TRBJ2-1, with 7 bases that match TRBD1. The CDR3 runs to 16 residues. CDR1 and CDR2 from the germline V gene are LGHNA and YNFKEQ.

The chain has TRBV6-1 and TRBJ1-5, with TRBD1 matching 7 bases. Germline V gives CDR1 MNHNS, CDR2 SASEGT. Trimming cost V 1 base and J 0 bases; bases outside gene matches: 6. The length of the CDR3 is 17 residues. The CDR3 sequence is CASSEGQGFNSNQPQHF. Written as DNA, the CDR3 is TGTGCCAGCAGTGAAGGACAGGGTTTTAATAGCAATCAGCCCCAGCATTTT.

The V and J genes are TRBV24-1 and TRBJ2-7; D unclear. This CDR3 has 14 amino acids. CDR1 is KGHDR and CDR2 is SFDVKD in the germline V gene. Trimming stripped 2 bases from V and 6 bases from J, with 13 bases between. The CDR3 loop is CATSDSEMRSEQYF. The CDR3 DNA reads as TGTGCCACCAGTGATTCAGAGATGCGATCCGAGCAGTACTTC.

CDR3 DNA sequence: TGTGCCAGCAGTTCCTCGGGAGCTACGCAGTATTTT. This codes for CASSSSGATQYF. The chain recombines TRBV12-3 or TRBV12-4 with TRBJ2-3; possible D gene TRBD2, 6 bases. Trimming shortened V by 4 bases and J by 8 bases, and 10 bases separated the two germline ends. The CDR3 runs to 12 residues.

In this sample, this clonotype turned up many times. CDR3 loop: CSVTLRGARSYGYTF. In nucleotides, the CDR3 is TGCAGCGTGACCCTCCGAGGGGCGCGATCCTATGGCTACACCTTC. V usage is TRBV29-1 and J usage is TRBJ1-2; possible D gene TRBD1, 5 bases. CDR1 and CDR2 (germline): SQVTM, ANQGSEA. Between the trimmed V and J ends, which lost 6 bases and 4 bases, there was a span of 21 bases. This CDR3 has 15 amino acids.